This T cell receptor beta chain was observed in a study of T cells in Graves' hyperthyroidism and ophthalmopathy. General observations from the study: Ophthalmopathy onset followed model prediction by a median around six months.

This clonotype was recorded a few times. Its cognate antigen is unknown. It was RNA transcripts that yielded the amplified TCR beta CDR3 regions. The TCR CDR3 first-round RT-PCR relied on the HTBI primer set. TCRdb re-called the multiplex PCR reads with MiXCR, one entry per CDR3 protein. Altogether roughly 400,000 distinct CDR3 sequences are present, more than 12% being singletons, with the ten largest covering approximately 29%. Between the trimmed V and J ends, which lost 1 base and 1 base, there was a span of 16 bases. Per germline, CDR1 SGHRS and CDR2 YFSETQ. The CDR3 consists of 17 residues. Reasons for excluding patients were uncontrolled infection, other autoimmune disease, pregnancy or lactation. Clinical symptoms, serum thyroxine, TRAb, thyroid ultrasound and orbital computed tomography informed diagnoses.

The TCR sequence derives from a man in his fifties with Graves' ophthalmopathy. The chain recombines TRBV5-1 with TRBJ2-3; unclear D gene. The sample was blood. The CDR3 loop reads CASSLLPPPLGTDTQYF. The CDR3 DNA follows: TGCGCCAGCAGCTTGCTGCCCCCGCCCCTTGGCACAGATACGCAGTATTTT.